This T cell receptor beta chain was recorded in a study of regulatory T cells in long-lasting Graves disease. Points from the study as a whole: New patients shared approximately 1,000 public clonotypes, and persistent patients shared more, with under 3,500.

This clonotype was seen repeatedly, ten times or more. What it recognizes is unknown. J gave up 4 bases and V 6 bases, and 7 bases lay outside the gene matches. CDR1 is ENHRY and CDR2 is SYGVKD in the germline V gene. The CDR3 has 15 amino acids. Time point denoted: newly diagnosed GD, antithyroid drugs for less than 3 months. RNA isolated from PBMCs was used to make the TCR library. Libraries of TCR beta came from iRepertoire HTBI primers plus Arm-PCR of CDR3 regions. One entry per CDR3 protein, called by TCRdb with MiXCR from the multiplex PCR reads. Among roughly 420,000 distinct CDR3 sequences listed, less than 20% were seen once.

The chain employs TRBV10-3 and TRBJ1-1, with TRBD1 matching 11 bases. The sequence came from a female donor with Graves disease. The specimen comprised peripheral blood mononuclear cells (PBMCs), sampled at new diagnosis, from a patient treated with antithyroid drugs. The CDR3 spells CAIRGQGGVGTEAFF. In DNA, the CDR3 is TGTGCCATCAGGGGACAGGGGGGTGTGGGCACTGAAGCTTTCTTT.